These 7 T cell receptor beta chains were all obtained from the same sample, sequenced in a study of blood T cell repertoires in COVID-19. Assay used: immunoSEQ multiplex PCR; TCRdb lists only in-frame clones, some missing. The sample shows about 100,000 clones, approximately 86% of them seen only once. Sequenced sample: peripheral blood. These receptors came from an elderly man with acute or convalescent COVID-19.

This chain connects TRBV5-6 to TRBJ2-3, with TRBD2 identical over 10 bases. This CDR3 has 16 amino acids. The germline gives CDR1 SGHDT, CDR2 YYEEEE. The J segment lost 6 bases and the V segment lost 3 bases, leaving 10 bases of the junction unmatched. CDR3 region: CASSSKMKAGGDTQYF. The CDR3 DNA reads TGTGCCAGCAGCTCCAAGATGAAAGCGGGAGGGGATACGCAGTATTTT.

V is TRBV6-5 and J is TRBJ2-1, with 8 bases matching TRBD2. CDR3 length equals 14 residues. Germline V CDR1 and CDR2: MNHEY, SVGAGI. V was clipped by 5 bases and J by 10 bases; unmatched bases: 10. CDR3 residues: CASSSKGLAGEQFF. The CDR3 region has the DNA TGTGCCAGCAGTAGCAAAGGACTAGCAGGCGAGCAGTTCTTC.

This chain uses TRBV19 with TRBJ2-7; 7 bases fit TRBD1. Germline CDR1 LNHDA, CDR2 SQIVND (reference sequence). V lost 8 bases to trimming and J lost 5 bases; unmatched junction nucleotides: 3. The CDR3 extends over 11 amino acids. CDR3 loop: CASGDRDEQYF. CDR3 nucleotides: TGTGCCAGTGGAGACAGGGACGAGCAGTACTTC.

The rearrangement links TRBV9 to TRBJ2-5; 12 nucleotides line up with TRBD1. The germline CDR1 and CDR2 sequences are SGDLS and YYNGEE. V lost 1 base and J lost 5; bases outside the gene matches: 6. The CDR3 is made up of 16 amino acids. The CDR3 loop is CASSVLGQGAWETQYF. CDR3 coding DNA: TGTGCCAGCAGCGTACTGGGACAGGGGGCTTGGGAGACCCAGTACTTC.

The chain recombines TRBV2 with TRBJ1-4, with a weak D call TRBD1 (6 bases). V lost 1 base and J 6 bases, leaving 12 bases between the germline ends. The CDR3 sequence is 15 residues long. Germline V gene data show CDR1 as SNHLY and CDR2 as FYNNEI. CDR3 region: CASSEGGGVYEKLFF. CDR3 coding DNA: TGTGCCAGCAGTGAAGGTGGGGGCGTCTATGAAAAACTGTTTTTT.

The rearrangement uses TRBV4-3 and TRBJ2-3; maybe TRBD2 (6 bases). The CDR3 sequence is 15 residues long. The ends were cut back, 0 bases at V and 2 bases at J, with 9 bases in the middle. Per germline, CDR1 LGHNA and CDR2 YSLEER. This CDR3 reads CASSQERDPTDTQYF. The CDR3 nucleotides are TGCGCCAGCAGCCAAGAGCGGGATCCCACAGATACGCAGTATTTT.

The J gene is TRBJ1-4, the V gene TRBV30, with a tentative D call TRBD1 (6 bases). V gave up 1 base and J gave up 3 bases, with 9 bases separating them. CDR3 length equals 14 residues. Germline assignment: CDR1 GTSNPN and CDR2 SVGIG (reference sequence). The CDR3 DNA follows: TGTGCCTGGAGTGGAAGGACAGCTAATGAAAAACTGTTTTTT. Amino acid sequence: CAWSGRTANEKLFF.